The next 23 T cell receptor beta chains were all read from a single sample in a study of T-cell reconstitution after alpha-beta-depleted transplantation in children. Using unique molecular identifiers, the investigators prepared the TCRbeta library. Each CDR3 protein gets one entry after TCRdb re-called the PCR reads with MiXCR. The data hold roughly 350,000 distinct CDR3 sequences, with roughly 15% observed a single time. Sequenced material: PBMCs, mostly from graft donor cells, taken 360 days after TCRalphabeta/CD19-depleted stem cell transplant. These receptors were taken from a male patient under 10 years old who had a stem cell transplant for acute lymphoblastic leukemia, so the T cells may come from the graft donor.

The J gene is TRBJ1-6, the V gene TRBV12-3 or TRBV12-4; D perhaps matches TRBD1 (6 bases). CDR3 size: 15 residues. V lost 4 bases and J lost 7, with 14 bases in between. CDR3: CASSSRQVRNSPLHF. Written as DNA, the CDR3 is TGTGCCAGCAGTTCCAGACAGGTCCGGAATTCACCCCTCCACTTT.

As for this clonotype: The junction differs from germline at one of its ends, possibly a read error. V is TRBV12-3 or TRBV12-4 and J is TRBJ2-7, with 8 bases that match TRBD2. The CDR3 has 15 amino acids. The CDR3, as DNA: TGTGCCAGCAGTTTAGTCGGGAGGGCACACGGAAACAAGAACTTC. Translation gives CASSLVGRAHGNKNF.

This clonotype was recorded once. The chain uses TRBV19 and TRBJ1-1; no clear D. Between the trimmed V and J ends, which lost 5 bases and 0 bases, there was a span of 13 bases. The CDR3 consists of 15 residues. The germline gives CDR1 LNHDA, CDR2 SQIVND (reference sequence). The CDR3 nucleotides are TGTGCCAGTAGTCCGGCCCCCATGATGAACACTGAAGCTTTCTTT. Protein product: CASSPAPMMNTEAFF.

This clonotype has more than one count but fewer than ten. Here the CDR3 DNA reads TGTGCCCGCCGGGTAAATTTAGACACTGAAGCTTTCTTT. Protein: CARRVNLDTEAFF. V and J are TRBV10-3 and TRBJ1-1; D not resolved. V dropped 11 bases and J dropped 3 bases, with 16 bases sitting between them. The CDR3 is 13 residues long. Germline loops: CDR1 ENHRY, CDR2 SYGVKD.

There are many counts of this clonotype. The chain couples TRBV6-2 or TRBV6-3 to TRBJ2-2; no clear D gene. Trimming stripped 6 bases from V and 0 bases from J, with 17 bases between. Germline loops: CDR1 MNHEY, CDR2 SVGEGT. CDR3 length: 17 residues. CDR3 amino acids: CASRRPPLVTNTGELFF. In nucleotides, the CDR3 is TGTGCCAGCAGACGCCCCCCGCTAGTGACGAACACCGGGGAGCTGTTTTTT.

V and J are TRBV20-1 and TRBJ2-1; tentatively, D is TRBD1 (6 bases). Germline V gene data show CDR1 as DFQATT and CDR2 as SNEGSKA (reference sequence). The CDR3 is made up of 12 amino acids. V was trimmed by 6 bases and J by 4 bases, leaving 10 bases between them. The CDR3, as DNA: TGCAGTGCAACAACAGGGTACAATGAGCAGTTCTTC. Translating gives CSATTGYNEQFF.

The chain links TRBV27 to TRBJ2-5, with D possibly TRBD1 on 7 matching bases. CDR1 MNHEY and CDR2 SMNVEV come from the germline V gene (reference sequence). The V end was cut by 3 bases, the J end by 0 bases, with 14 bases between. This CDR3 is 16 amino acids long. CDR3 nucleotides: TGTGCCAGCAGTTTCGGAGGGGGCGGGTACCAAGAGACCCAGTACTTC. Protein sequence: CASSFGGGGYQETQYF.

The sample holds many counts of this clonotype. The V and J genes are TRBV5-1 and TRBJ2-4, with 7 positions matching TRBD2. CDR3 size: 16 residues. V was clipped by 7 bases and J by 0 bases; unmatched bases: 10. The V gene's germline CDR1 is SGHRS and CDR2 YFSETQ. CDR3 sequence reads: CASREDPEIAKNIQYF. CDR3 DNA sequence: TGCGCCAGCCGGGAGGACCCGGAAATAGCCAAAAACATTCAGTACTTC.

The genes are TRBV4-3 and TRBJ1-1, with 9 bases matching TRBD1. V lost 3 bases, J lost 6 bases, and 5 bases stayed unmatched. The CDR3 is 14 amino acids. Germline V CDR1 and CDR2: LGHNA, YSLEER. CDR3 loop: CASSQGQGGPEAFF. In nucleotides, the CDR3 is TGCGCCAGCAGCCAGGGACAGGGTGGCCCTGAAGCTTTCTTT.

The chain is built from TRBV9 and TRBJ1-2, with D unclear. In germline, CDR1 is SGDLS, CDR2 YYNGEE. The V end was cut by 0 bases, the J end by 4 bases, with 19 bases between. The CDR3 has 17 residues. CDR3 region: CASSVEIGPVLSYGYTF. In DNA, the CDR3 is TGTGCCAGCAGCGTAGAAATAGGCCCCGTCCTTTCCTATGGCTACACCTTC.

This clonotype was seen ten or more times. This chain joins TRBV5-1 and TRBJ2-7; D is uncertain. CDR1 is SGHRS and CDR2 is YFSETQ in the germline V gene. The length of the CDR3 is 14 residues. V was shortened by 2 bases and J by 0 bases, with 9 bases between the two germline ends. The CDR3 loop reads CASSFGINSYEQYF. The DNA for the CDR3 is TGCGCCAGCAGCTTTGGCATAAACTCCTACGAGCAGTACTTC.

The chain has TRBV10-3 and TRBJ2-1, with 10 bases that match TRBD2. The CDR3 has 14 amino acids. The ends lost 4 bases at V and 6 bases at J; junction bases unmatched: 3. Per germline, CDR1 ENHRY and CDR2 SYGVKD. CDR3 DNA: TGTGCCATCAGTGGTCTAGCGGGAGCCAATGAGCAGTTCTTC. It translates to CAISGLAGANEQFF.

This sequence joins TRBV12-3 or TRBV12-4 and TRBJ1-1, with unresolved D. The CDR3 has 15 amino acids. V lost 5 bases and J lost 1, with 14 bases in between. This CDR3 is CASSLKILENTEAFF. The CDR3 nucleotides read TGTGCCAGCAGTCTAAAGATCCTCGAGAACACTGAAGCTTTCTTT.

This chain links TRBV5-1 with TRBJ2-3; 7 bases fit TRBD2. This CDR3 comprises 17 residues. V lost 0 bases and J lost 2; bases outside the gene matches: 9. CDR1 is SGHRS and CDR2 is YFSETQ in the germline V gene. As DNA, the CDR3 is TGCGCCAGCAGCTTGGTTGGTGCGGGAGTGCCCACAGATACGCAGTATTTT. Translating it yields CASSLVGAGVPTDTQYF.

The J gene is TRBJ1-1, the V gene TRBV5-6; D is uncertain. Germline-derived CDR1 and CDR2 are SGHDT and YYEEEE. The CDR3 is 14 residues long. Trimming took 0 bases from V and 1 from J, leaving 7 bases between them. CDR3 loop: CASSLGMQNTEAFF. In nucleotides, the CDR3 is TGTGCCAGCAGCTTGGGCATGCAGAACACTGAAGCTTTCTTT.

This chain connects TRBV7-3 to TRBJ2-7; 7 positions agree with TRBD2. CDR1 SGHTA and CDR2 FQGTGA come from the germline V gene. Losses at the gene ends were 0 bases for V and 6 bases for J; bases not matched to a gene: 5. This CDR3 is 14 amino acids long. In nucleotides, the CDR3 is TGTGCCAGCAGCTTAACATGGGGAGGGTGCGAGCAGTACTTC. This translates into CASSLTWGGCEQYF.

This chain joins TRBV30 and TRBJ1-2; no definite D call. V was cut by 3 bases and J by 4 bases, with 9 bases left in between. This CDR3 is built from 12 residues. Germline CDR1 reads GTSNPN; CDR2 reads SVGIG (reference sequence). Written as DNA, the CDR3 is TGTGCCTGGAGGGAGCTACTCTATGGCTACACCTTC. This sequence encodes CAWRELLYGYTF.

The genes are TRBV18 and TRBJ1-1; TRBD1 matches at 8 bases. V was pared by 6 bases and J by 2 bases, with 11 bases of the junction left unmatched. CDR1 is KGHSH and CDR2 is LQKENI in the germline V gene. The CDR3 has 16 amino acids. The CDR3 loop reads CASSSTTGDPNTEAFF. In DNA form, the CDR3 reads TGTGCCAGCTCCTCAACGACAGGGGACCCTAACACTGAAGCTTTCTTT.

This clonotype showed up many times. J is TRBJ1-1 and V is TRBV4-3, with TRBD1 as a possible D gene (6 bases). V lost 10 bases, J lost 0 bases, and 12 bases lay in between. This CDR3 contains 13 residues. Germline assignment: CDR1 LGHNA and CDR2 YSLEER. CDR3 residues: CATRDRMNTEAFF. As DNA, the CDR3 is TGCGCCACCAGAGACAGGATGAACACTGAAGCTTTCTTT.

The chain couples TRBV3-1 to TRBJ1-1; no clear D. The CDR3 is made up of 15 amino acids. The V gene lost 1 base and the J gene lost 3 bases, with 12 bases spanning the gap. From germline, CDR1 is LGHDT and CDR2 YNNKEL (reference sequence). The CDR3: CASSQVWGGYTEAFF. In nucleotides, the CDR3 is TGTGCCAGCAGCCAAGTCTGGGGTGGGTACACTGAAGCTTTCTTT.

In this sample, this clonotype turned up a few times. The chain links TRBV6-5 to TRBJ2-7; TRBD1 aligns across 7 bases. Germline V lookup: CDR1 MNHEY, CDR2 SVGAGI. The CDR3 totals 15 residues. Germline trimming cut 0 bases from V and 2 bases from J; bases unmatched to any gene: 4. As DNA, the CDR3 is TGTGCCAGCAGTTACTCTTATACAGGGGCCTACGAGCAGTACTTC. It specifies CASSYSYTGAYEQYF.

The rearrangement joins TRBV15 to TRBJ2-7, with 11 bases lining up with TRBD2. CDR1 is LNHNV, CDR2 YYDKDF, per germline (reference sequence). CDR3 size: 16 residues. V lost 1 base and J lost 7; bases outside the gene matches: 9. The CDR3 DNA sequence: TGTGCCACCAGCAGAGGCCTGGTAGCGGGAGGGGAGGAGCAGTACTTC. Amino acid sequence: CATSRGLVAGGEEQYF.

This clonotype was seen more than once but under ten times. The chain is built from TRBV6-5 and TRBJ2-3; TRBD1 matches 9 bases. V lost 2 bases to trimming and J lost 3 bases; unmatched junction nucleotides: 6. The CDR3 has 16 amino acids. The germline gives CDR1 MNHEY, CDR2 SVGAGI. The DNA of the CDR3 is TGTGCCAGCAGTTACCCCAACGGACAGGGGACAGATACGCAGTATTTT. Translating it yields CASSYPNGQGTDTQYF.